This entry concerns a single T cell receptor beta chain. Produced via immunoSEQ multiplex PCR; TCRdb's table is partial and in-frame only. The data contain more than 75,000 clones, almost 97% of them seen just once; the ten biggest clones take up 0.36%. This record comes from a study of technical replicates of blood from a few donors. The CDR3 sequence is 15 residues long. The V segment lost 3 bases and the J segment 1 base; nucleotides outside the gene matches: 1. Germline CDR1 reads SGHRS; CDR2 reads YFSETQ. This TCR came from a human donor in good health. Sequenced: T cells isolated from PBMCs. The J gene is TRBJ2-2, the V gene TRBV5-1, with 9 bases matching TRBD1. The CDR3 loop reads CASSWGQGNTGELFF. The DNA for the CDR3 is TGCGCCAGCAGCTGGGGACAGGGGAACACCGGGGAGCTGTTTTTT. Using reference TRBV5-1 and TRBJ2-2 for the parts outside the CDR3, the full variable domain is KAGVTQTPRYLIKTRGQQVTLSCSPISGHRSVSWYQQTPGQGLQFLFEYFSETQRNKGNFPGRFSGRQFSNSRSEMNVSTLELGDSALYLCASSWGQGNTGELFFGEGSRLTVL.